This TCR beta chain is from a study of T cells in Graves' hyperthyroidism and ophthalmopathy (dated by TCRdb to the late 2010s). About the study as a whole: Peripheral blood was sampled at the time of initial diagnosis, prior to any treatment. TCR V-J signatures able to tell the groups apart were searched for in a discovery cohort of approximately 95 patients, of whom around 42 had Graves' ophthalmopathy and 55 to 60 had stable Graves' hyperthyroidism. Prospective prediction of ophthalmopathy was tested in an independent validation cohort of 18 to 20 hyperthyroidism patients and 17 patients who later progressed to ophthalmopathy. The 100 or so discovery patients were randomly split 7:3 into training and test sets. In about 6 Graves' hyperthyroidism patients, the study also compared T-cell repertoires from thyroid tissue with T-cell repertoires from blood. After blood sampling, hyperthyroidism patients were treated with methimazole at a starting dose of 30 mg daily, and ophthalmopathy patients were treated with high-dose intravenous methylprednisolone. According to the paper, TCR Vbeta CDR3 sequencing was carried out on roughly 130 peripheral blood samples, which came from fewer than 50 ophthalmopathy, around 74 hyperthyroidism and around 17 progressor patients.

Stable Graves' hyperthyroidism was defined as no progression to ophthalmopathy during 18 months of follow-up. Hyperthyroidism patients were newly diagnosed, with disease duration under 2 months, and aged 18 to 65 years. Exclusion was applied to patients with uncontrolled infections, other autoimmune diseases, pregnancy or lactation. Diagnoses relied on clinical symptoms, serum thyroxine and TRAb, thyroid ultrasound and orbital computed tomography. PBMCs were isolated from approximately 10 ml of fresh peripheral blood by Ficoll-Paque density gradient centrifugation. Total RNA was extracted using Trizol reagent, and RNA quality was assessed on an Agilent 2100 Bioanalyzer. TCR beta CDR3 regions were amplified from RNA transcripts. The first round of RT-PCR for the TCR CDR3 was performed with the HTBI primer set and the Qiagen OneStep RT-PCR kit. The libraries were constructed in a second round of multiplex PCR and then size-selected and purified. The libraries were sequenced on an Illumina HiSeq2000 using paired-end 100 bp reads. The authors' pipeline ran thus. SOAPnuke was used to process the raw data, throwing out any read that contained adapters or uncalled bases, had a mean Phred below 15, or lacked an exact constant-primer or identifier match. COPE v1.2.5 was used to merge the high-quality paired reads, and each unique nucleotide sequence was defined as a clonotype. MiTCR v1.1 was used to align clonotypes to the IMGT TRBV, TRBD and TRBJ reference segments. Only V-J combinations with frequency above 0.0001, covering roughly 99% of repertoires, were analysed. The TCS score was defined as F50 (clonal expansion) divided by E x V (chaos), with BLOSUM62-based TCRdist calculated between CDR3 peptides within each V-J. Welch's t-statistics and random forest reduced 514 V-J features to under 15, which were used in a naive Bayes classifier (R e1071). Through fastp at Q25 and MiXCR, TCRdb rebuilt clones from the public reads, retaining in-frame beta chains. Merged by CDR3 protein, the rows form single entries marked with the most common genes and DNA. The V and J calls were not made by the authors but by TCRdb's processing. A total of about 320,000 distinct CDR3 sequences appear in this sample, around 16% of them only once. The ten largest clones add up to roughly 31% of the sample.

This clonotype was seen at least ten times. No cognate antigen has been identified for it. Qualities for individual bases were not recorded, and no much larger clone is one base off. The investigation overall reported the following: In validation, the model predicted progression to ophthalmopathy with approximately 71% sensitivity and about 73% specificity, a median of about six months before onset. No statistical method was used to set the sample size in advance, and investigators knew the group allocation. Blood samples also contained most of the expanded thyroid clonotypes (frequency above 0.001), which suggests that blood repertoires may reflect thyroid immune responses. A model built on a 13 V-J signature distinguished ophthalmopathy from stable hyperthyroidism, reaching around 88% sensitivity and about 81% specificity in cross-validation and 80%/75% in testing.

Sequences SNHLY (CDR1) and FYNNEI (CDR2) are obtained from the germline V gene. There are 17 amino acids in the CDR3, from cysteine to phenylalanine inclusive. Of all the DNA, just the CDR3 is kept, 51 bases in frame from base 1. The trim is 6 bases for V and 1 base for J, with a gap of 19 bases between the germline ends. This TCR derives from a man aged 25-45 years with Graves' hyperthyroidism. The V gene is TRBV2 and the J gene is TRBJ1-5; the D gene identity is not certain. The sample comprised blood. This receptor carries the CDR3 CASSAGAGYGSNQPQHF. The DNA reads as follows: TGTGCCAGCAGCGCCGGCGCAGGCTATGGAAGCAATCAGCCCCAGCATTTT.